These T cell receptor beta chains were read from a single sample in a study of T-cell reconstitution after alpha-beta-depleted transplantation in children. TCRdb called the PCR reads again in MiXCR, with one record for every CDR3 protein. The sample lists some 150,000 distinct CDR3 sequences; about 8.8% were seen once. The input for sequencing was PBMCs, mostly from graft donor cells, taken 180 days after TCRalphabeta/CD19-depleted stem cell transplant. These TCRs come from a female patient aged 2-9 years who had a stem cell transplant for congenital amegakaryocytic thrombocytopenia, so the T cells may come from the graft donor. Both conserved end residues are part of each CDR3. The D gene is left open where the match is weak. Rows give clone size only sometimes, using once, few, many, or a class for an expanded clone.

clone_size,j_call,cdr3_length,v_call,d_call,cdr3_aa,cdr3_nt
many,TRBJ2-7,16,TRBV30,TRBD2,CAWSLRRLAGSYEQYF,TGTGCCTGGAGTTTGAGGCGACTAGCGGGAAGCTACGAGCAGTACTTC
many,TRBJ2-7,12,TRBV6-1,-,CASSDSRYEQYF,TGTGCCAGCAGTGACTCCCGTTACGAGCAGTACTTC
many,TRBJ1-6,14,TRBV2,-,CASSEPDIYLPLHF,TGTGCCAGCAGTGAACCGGACATTTATTTACCCCTCCACTTT
-,TRBJ2-3,15,TRBV5-1,-,CASSSNGYGCDTQYF,TGCGCCAGCAGCTCCAACGGCTACGGGTGTGATACGCAGTATTTT
many,TRBJ2-1,12,TRBV20-1,TRBD2,CSGRASYNEQFF,TGTAGCGGGAGGGCCTCCTACAATGAGCAGTTCTTC
-,TRBJ2-7,17,TRBV2,TRBD2,CASSWFGASGSWNEQYF,TGTGCCAGCAGTTGGTTCGGGGCTAGCGGGAGTTGGAACGAGCAGTACTTC
few,TRBJ2-1,15,TRBV20-1,TRBD2,CSALPPSGFYNGQFF,TGCAGTGCGCTTCCTCCTAGCGGGTTTTACAATGGGCAGTTCTTC
many,TRBJ2-1,18,TRBV12-3/TRBV12-4,TRBD2,CASDPGLAGASSYNEQFF,TGTGCCAGCGATCCGGGACTAGCGGGAGCTTCCTCCTACAATGAGCAGTTCTTC
many,TRBJ2-3,15,TRBV7-2,-,CASSLGMISTDTQYF,TGTGCCAGCAGCTTAGGCATGATTAGCACAGATACGCAGTATTTT
many,TRBJ2-7,14,TRBV27,TRBD1,CASSTRTGGYEQYF,TGTGCCAGCAGTACTCGGACAGGGGGCTACGAGCAGTACTTC
many,TRBJ2-7,15,TRBV4-3,-,CASSQVSGRGYEQYF,TGCGCCAGCAGCCAAGTATCCGGGAGAGGATACGAGCAGTACTTC
-,TRBJ2-2,18,TRBV5-5,-,CASTPGGTGLANTGELFF,TGTGCCAGCACCCCGGGCGGGACGGGGTTGGCGAACACCGGGGAGCTGTTTTTT
-,TRBJ2-7,15,TRBV3-1,TRBD1,CASSAEGGRYYEQYF,TGTGCCAGCAGCGCAGAAGGGGGCAGGTACTACGAGCAGTACTTC
many,TRBJ2-3,16,TRBV5-1,-,CASSITTGPFTDTQYF,TGCGCCAGCAGCATAACGACAGGCCCTTTCACAGATACGCAGTATTTT
many,TRBJ2-7,17,TRBV21-1,-,CASSPHPGTGGTYEQYF,TGTGCCAGCAGCCCCCATCCAGGGACAGGGGGCACGTACGAGCAGTACTTC
many,TRBJ1-2,14,TRBV12-3/TRBV12-4,-,CASSPRPSNYGYTF,TGTGCCAGCAGTCCCCGTCCCTCAAACTATGGCTACACCTTC
-,TRBJ2-3,14,TRBV20-1,TRBD1,CSAMTGALPDTQYF,TGCAGTGCAATGACAGGGGCCTTGCCAGATACGCAGTATTTT
many,TRBJ2-7,14,TRBV12-3/TRBV12-4,TRBD2,CASSFGGGASEQYF,TGTGCCAGCAGTTTCGGCGGGGGGGCGTCCGAGCAGTACTTC
many,TRBJ2-7,14,TRBV28,TRBD2,CASSLTAGAYEQYF,TGTGCCAGCAGTTTAACAGCGGGGGCCTACGAGCAGTACTTC
-,TRBJ1-6,11,TRBV20-1,-,CSVRSEGPLHF,TGCAGTGTTAGATCAGAGGGACCCCTCCACTTT
many,TRBJ2-1,15,TRBV7-2,TRBD2,CASSLLAGLGNEQFF,TGTGCCAGCAGCTTGTTAGCGGGTCTAGGCAATGAGCAGTTCTTC
-,TRBJ2-3,13,TRBV7-3,TRBD2,CASSASLAGRPHF,TGTGCCAGCAGCGCATCTCTAGCGGGTCGCCCCCATTTT
few,TRBJ2-1,15,TRBV5-1,TRBD1,CASSNRDRGFYEQFF,TGCGCCAGCAGCAACCGGGACAGGGGGTTCTATGAGCAGTTCTTC
many,TRBJ2-1,15,TRBV10-3,-,CAITGTQGGYNEQFF,TGTGCCATCACTGGGACTCAGGGTGGCTACAATGAGCAGTTCTTC
-,TRBJ1-5,15,TRBV7-8,-,CASSPFWGKDQPQHF,TGTGCCAGCAGCCCCTTTTGGGGGAAGGATCAGCCCCAGCATTTT
few,TRBJ2-5,15,TRBV20-1,TRBD2,CSARKGTSGQETQYF,TGCAGTGCTAGGAAAGGGACTAGCGGGCAAGAGACCCAGTACTTC
many,TRBJ2-5,16,TRBV28,-,CASSLFQGRGQETQYF,TGTGCCAGCAGTTTGTTTCAGGGACGGGGGCAAGAGACCCAGTACTTC
many,TRBJ2-2,14,TRBV30,-,CAWSVRRNTGELFF,TGTGCCTGGAGTGTACGGCGGAACACCGGGGAGCTGTTTTTT
many,TRBJ2-3,16,TRBV20-1,TRBD2,CSARDHREGPTDTQYF,TGCAGTGCTAGAGATCACCGGGAGGGGCCCACAGATACGCAGTATTTT
-,TRBJ2-6,14,TRBV7-9,-,CASSFNPGANVLTF,TGTGCCAGCAGCTTCAACCCTGGGGCCAACGTCCTGACTTTC
many,TRBJ2-1,15,TRBV7-2,TRBD2,CASSLASGSGNEQFF,TGTGCCAGCAGCTTAGCTAGCGGGAGCGGTAATGAGCAGTTCTTC
few,TRBJ2-7,16,TRBV29-1,TRBD1,CSVDRSSGQGVREQYF,TGCAGCGTTGACCGTTCCTCAGGACAGGGGGTTAGGGAGCAGTACTTC
-,TRBJ2-3,15,TRBV28,TRBD1,CASSLGQGGADTQYF,TGTGCCAGCAGTCTCGGACAGGGAGGCGCAGATACGCAGTATTTT
-,TRBJ2-6,16,TRBV6-1,TRBD1,CASRETGGPGANVLTF,TGTGCCAGCAGGGAGACAGGGGGTCCTGGGGCCAACGTCCTGACTTTC
once,TRBJ2-1,17,TRBV15,TRBD2,CATSREGVAGVENEQFF,TGTGCCACCAGCAGAGAAGGGGTAGCGGGAGTGGAGAATGAGCAGTTCTTC
-,TRBJ2-3,12,TRBV29-1,-,CSAGGGPDTQYF,TGCAGCGCCGGAGGCGGGCCAGATACGCAGTATTTT
few,TRBJ2-3,14,TRBV24-1,-,CATSEAGTADTQYF,TGTGCCACCAGTGAGGCAGGGACTGCAGATACGCAGTATTTT
many,TRBJ2-5,18,TRBV5-1,TRBD2,CASSSPRLAGLSWETQYF,TGCGCCAGCAGCTCGCCCCGGCTAGCGGGACTGAGTTGGGAGACCCAGTACTTC
-,TRBJ1-3,15,TRBV5-8,-,CASSLGRRSGNTIYF,TGTGCCAGCAGCTTGGGCCGCCGCTCTGGAAACACCATATATTTT
few,TRBJ2-7,15,TRBV6-1,-,CASSRSGTNRHEQYF,TGTGCCAGCAGTAGGTCCGGGACAAATCGCCACGAGCAGTACTTC
many,TRBJ2-7,15,TRBV29-1,-,CSVVHSRAGLSEQYF,TGCAGCGTTGTACATTCACGGGCAGGTCTTAGCGAGCAGTACTTC
many,TRBJ1-5,13,TRBV28,-,CASSFLFDQPQHF,TGTGCCAGCAGTTTTCTATTCGATCAGCCCCAGCATTTT
few,TRBJ1-6,16,TRBV5-5,-,CASRLTGTGNNSPLHF,TGTGCCAGCAGGCTGACTGGGACGGGCAATAATTCACCCCTCCACTTT
-,TRBJ2-7,14,TRBV20-1,-,CSASGAGPSYEQCF,TGCAGTGCTAGTGGGGCGGGCCCCTCCTACGAGCAGTGCTTC
many,TRBJ2-3,16,TRBV7-2,TRBD2,CASSLAAGAGTDTQYF,TGTGCCAGCAGCTTAGCAGCGGGAGCTGGCACAGATACGCAGTATTTT